A selection of T cell receptor beta chains follows, all from one sample in a study of cytomegalovirus exposure and HLA in healthy donors. Measured with immunoSEQ multiplex PCR; TCRdb has only the in-frame clones, and not every one. The data contain roughly 240,000 clones, roughly 78% of them singletons. The sequencing sample was made of PBMCs. Source of these receptors: a boy younger than 18 in good health and CMV-seronegative. Both conserved end residues are trimmed from each CDR3.

V gene	CDR3 protein
TRBV2	ASSEGRGSSGANVLT
TRBV5-1	ASSPRGGTSTDTQY
TRBV4-1	ASSKRDTSGRAGHEQY
TRBV5-6	ASSDYSYEQY
TRBV4-1	ASSRGLGLAEEQY
TRBV4-2	ASSQDNTDGTAYGYT
TRBV11-2	ASSSDRVSSEQY
TRBV6-1	ASSEGRVEKLF
TRBV5-1	ASSGPQGYNSGEQY
TRBV5-1	ASSLYRGAASPLH
TRBV20-1	SASNTNGYT
TRBV27	ASSLSRRASSYEQY
TRBV19	ASSESAGAWEQY
TRBV6-1	ASNQGLAGEQY
TRBV7-8	ASSLVIPTGNTEAF
TRBV18	ASSPGLAGGPTGELF
TRBV11-2	ASSLRTGGSYEQY
TRBV29-1	SVNGGGYT
TRBV6-5	ASSYSQGSPPLH
TRBV19	ASSIRQGGWNTEAF
TRBV16	ASSPTPRNERGQVNTIY
TRBV6-5	ASSRDRASGQY
TRBV5-4	ASRDRDYEQY
TRBV5-4	ASSAQEGYTEAF
TRBV4-1	ASSQGGRSGTQETQY
TRBV10-2	ASVEGRYRGYT
TRBV6-5	ASSEGELYGYP
TRBV7-8	ASSLARPQVSTDTQY
TRBV15	ATSRAWTVYGYT
TRBV7-9	ASSLGAQNYQPQH
TRBV27	ASRGSSGANVLT
TRBV7-9	ASSIRRSTGGKDRYEQY
TRBV10-1	ASSESGGAGELF
TRBV19	ASRILGAADTEAF
TRBV5-4	ASSLNIGLAARNEQF
TRBV5-1	ASSRGQGAVGYT
TRBV27	ASRPGTGANQPQH
TRBV4-2	AGTPGGLAGERTGELF
TRBV9	ASSVGIDSRSKEQY
TRBV30	AWSLAVDTQY
TRBV30	AWSLRSRRGYT
TRBV5-1	ASSLDPGAGNTIY
TRBV5-4	ASRSFNNYEQY
TRBV19	ASSIRTGGTEAF
TRBV28	ASSKQGITEAF
TRBV10-1	ASSPRVGRYNEQF
TRBV11-1	ASSSDTANGYT
TRBV5-6	ASHLSSYNEQF
TRBV2	ASSTTTVGGYT
TRBV9	ASSVGLAGSYNEQF